What follows are 15 T cell receptor delta chains derived from one specimen sequenced in a study of gamma-delta chains in newborns, infants, children. TCRdb redid clone calling on the reads using CATT. The sample includes thousands of delta-chain clones, 51% of them seen just once. The sequencing input was blood. Receptors originate from a child who received the measles vaccine.

As to this clone: Since a much larger clone is just one base distant, this may be a read error. Other DNA sequences in this specimen translate into the identical CDR3. V is TRDV1 and J is TRDJ1, with 13 nucleotides matching TRDD3. The ends lost 1 base at V and 5 bases at J; junction bases unmatched: 25. Germline V gene sequence: CDR1 TSWWSYY, CDR2 QGS. The CDR3 is made up of 23 amino acids. The CDR3 region has the DNA TGTGCTCTTGGGGAACCGACTTTTTCGGTTGTACTGGGGGATACGTTTCATTCTGATAAACTCATCTTT. Translating it yields CALGEPTFSVVLGDTFHSDKLIF.

On this clone itself: With only one base between it and a far larger clone, this is likely a read error. The rearrangement uses TRDV3 and TRDJ1; 10 bases map to TRDD3. CDR1 and CDR2 (germline): TVYSNPD, GDNSRS (reference sequence). V shed 4 bases and J 4 bases; nucleotides not matched to a gene: 12. This CDR3 is built from 15 residues. The CDR3 bases are TGTGCCTGTCGGGGGATACGCGGGCACAGCGATAAACTCATCTTT. This sequence encodes CACRGIRGHSDKLIF.

This clone is medium-sized (0.01 to 0.1%) within its sample. The V and J genes are TRDV1 and TRDJ1; 9 bases map to TRDD2. The CDR3 sequence is 20 residues long. V dropped 0 bases and J dropped 4; count of bases not matched to a gene: 18. CDR1 and CDR2 (germline): TSWWSYY, QGS. The CDR3 loop is CALGELWPSYFTGRVDKLIF. The CDR3 DNA sequence: TGTGCTCTTGGGGAACTTTGGCCTTCCTACTTTACTGGGAGGGTCGATAAACTCATCTTT.

Relative to its sample, this clone is medium-sized. The chain joins TRDV3 to TRDJ1; the D gene is possibly TRDD3 (9 bases). CDR3 size: 26 residues. In germline, CDR1 is TVYSNPD, CDR2 GDNSRS (reference sequence). Trimming removed 1 base from V and 1 base from J, with 49 bases in between. CDR3 amino acids: CAFIFVFLLYERAGGSSGGFTDKLIF. In DNA, the CDR3 is TGTGCCTTTATTTTTGTCTTCCTACTTTACGAGCGGGCTGGGGGATCCTCCGGAGGGTTCACCGATAAACTCATCTTT.

This clone occurred a few times. It may be a read error: a sequence one base away is much more abundant. At the DNA level, this CDR3 is encoded by other sequences in the same sample as well. This sequence joins TRDV1 and TRDJ1; 7 nucleotides line up with TRDD3. Per germline, CDR1 TSWWSYY and CDR2 QGS. With 6 bases clipped from V and 0 bases from J, the junction kept 19 bases outside the gene matches. The CDR3 sequence is 19 residues long. The CDR3 bases are TGTGCTCTTGGACGAGGTGTCCTGGGGGTTCATTTATACACCGATAAACTCATCTTT. It encodes CALGRGVLGVHLYTDKLIF.

A note on this clone: A much larger clonotype is one base distant, so this may be a read error. CDR3 in DNA: TGTGCTCTTGGGGAAGGGGTCCTGAGCACCGATAAACTCATCTTT. Protein: CALGEGVLSTDKLIF. This chain joins TRDV1 and TRDJ1; D not certain. Germline V CDR1 and CDR2: TSWWSYY, QGS. V was shortened by 2 bases and J by 1 base, with 11 bases between the two germline ends. This CDR3 is built from 15 residues.

This clone is categorized as medium-sized. The chain is built from TRDV2 and TRDJ1; D possibly corresponds to TRDD2 (6 bases). The CDR3 is 18 residues long. V was trimmed by 3 bases and J by 1 base, leaving 23 bases between them. Germline V gene sequence: CDR1 GEAIGNYY, CDR2 EKD. The CDR3 DNA reads as TGTGCCTGTGACGGCCTTCCCACCGCACTGCCCGTCACCGATAAACTCATCTTT. Encoded protein: CACDGLPTALPVTDKLIF.

A note on this clone: A far larger clone differs by one base, so this is likely a read error. J is TRDJ1 and V is TRDV1; TRDD3 agrees at 9 bases. The germline V gene has CDR1 TSWWSYY and CDR2 QGS. The V and J ends lost 1 base and 0 bases, in that order; junction bases with no gene match: 18. This CDR3 comprises 21 residues. The CDR3 DNA is TGTGCTCTTGGGGAACGGTCCCATTCCTTAAACTGGGGGACCCACACCGATAAACTCATCTTT. This codes for CALGERSHSLNWGTHTDKLIF.

By its share, this clone is medium-sized. The chain employs TRDV2 and TRDJ1; TRDD3 agrees at 10 bases. The CDR3 spans 20 residues. V dropped 0 bases and J dropped 0; count of bases not matched to a gene: 15. Germline lookup yields CDR1 GEAIGNYY and CDR2 EKD. This chain's CDR3 is CACDTAGKSLTGGYTDKLIF. CDR3 nucleotides: TGTGCCTGTGACACCGCAGGAAAATCGCTTACTGGGGGATACACCGATAAACTCATCTTT.

The V and J genes are TRDV1 and TRDJ1, with TRDD2 as a possible D gene (5 bases). CDR3 length equals 18 residues. Trimming pared 2 bases from V and 0 bases from J, leaving 19 bases between. CDR1 and CDR2 from the germline V gene are TSWWSYY and QGS. The CDR3: CALGELNYNPFYTDKLIF. In DNA form, the CDR3 reads TGTGCTCTTGGGGAATTAAATTATAATCCCTTCTACACCGATAAACTCATCTTT.

Concerning this clone: This may stem from a read error, because a much larger clone lies one nucleotide away. V gene TRDV1 combines with J gene TRDJ1, with TRDD3 matching over 10 bases. The CDR3 spans 23 residues. Germline CDR1 and CDR2: TSWWSYY and QGS. The CDR3 protein is CALGEFPPYAQLGDPPNTDRLIF. The CDR3 coding sequence is TGTGCTCTTGGGGAATTCCCGCCCTACGCCCAACTGGGGGATCCACCTAACACCGATAGACTCATCTTT.

In its sample, this clone ranks as medium-sized. This chain links TRDV3 with TRDJ4; TRDD3 matches at 13 bases. The CDR3 length is 19 residues. After removal of 4 bases from V and 6 bases from J, the junction contained 26 bases not matched to a gene. Germline-derived CDR1 and CDR2 are TVYSNPD and GDNSRS (reference sequence). This chain's CDR3 is CASGLPRLHWGIRERALIF. CDR3 DNA: TGTGCCTCAGGCCTTCCTCGACTCCACTGGGGGATACGGGAAAGAGCCCTGATCTTT. The variable domain in full, with the rest retrieved from reference TRDV3 and TRDJ4, is CDKVTQSSPDQTVASGSEVVLLCTYDTVYSNPDLFWYRIRPDYSFQFVFYGDNSRSEGADFTQGRFSVKHILTQKAFHLVISPVRTEDSATYYCASGLPRLHWGIRERALIFGKGTYLEVQQ.

This clone rates as large. Distinct nucleotide sequences in the sample also encode this CDR3. The chain is built from TRDV1 and TRDJ1; unclear D gene. V lost 4 bases and J lost 0, with 12 bases in between. Per the germline V gene, CDR1 is TSWWSYY and CDR2 is QGS. The CDR3 contains 15 residues. CDR3 bases: TGTGCTCTTGGGGTCTGTGTCCCCTACACCGATAAACTCATCTTT. Protein sequence: CALGVCVPYTDKLIF.

By sample fraction, this clone is medium-sized. The chain uses TRDV3 and TRDJ1; 7 bases are shared with TRDD3. The J segment lost 0 bases and the V segment lost 2 bases, leaving 18 bases of the junction unmatched. There are 18 residues in the CDR3. Germline loops: CDR1 TVYSNPD, CDR2 GDNSRS (reference sequence). The CDR3 bases are TGTGCCTTTCGTGGCGCCTACTGGGGCACAACATACACCGATAAACTCATCTTT. This encodes CAFRGAYWGTTYTDKLIF.

Note on this clone: A read error may be the cause here, since a much bigger clone is one base away. This chain joins TRDV1 and TRDJ1; 7 nucleotides agree with TRDD3. Germline assignment: CDR1 TSWWSYY and CDR2 QGS. The CDR3 sequence is 18 residues long. V trimming: 3 bases; J trimming: 2 bases; junction bases outside the gene matches: 15. CDR3 in DNA: TGTGCTCTTGGGGATCCCTCCCCCGTACCGGGGGATACCGATAAACTCATCTTT. Its protein is CALGDPSPVPGDTDKLIF.